This entry describes one T cell receptor beta chain. Its antigen is not yet known. Base qualities were left out, and no much larger clone turns up one base away. Whole blood was collected in K2EDTA tubes by collaborating institutions according to the institutions' own protocols. For TCRbeta analysis, collaborators shipped samples in one of three forms: frozen whole blood, isolated PBMCs, or DNA extracted from either of those sample types. The trim is 6 bases for V and 5 bases for J, with a gap of 10 bases between the germline ends. From its cysteine to its phenylalanine, the CDR3 spans 12 amino acids. Only the CDR3 portion is preserved as DNA: 36 bases, with reading frame beginning at the first base. CDR1 and CDR2 are read off the germline V gene as SGHTA and FQGNSA. The record originates from a study of blood T cell repertoires in COVID-19 (dated by TCRdb to between 2020 and 2021). Regarding the research as a whole: Samples from collaborators originated in the United States, Italy and Spain and spanned both the acute and convalescent phases of COVID-19. The prospective study material was composed of cDNA or gDNA derived from T cells, B-cell-depleted T cells, or PBMCs. Subjects who had been exposed to COVID-19, were actively infected with it, or had recovered from it provided the deeply sampled blood TCRbeta repertoires that made up the dataset. The repertoires were released in a freely available public database meant as a resource for research on the immune response to SARS-CoV-2. Samples were obtained from the ongoing ImmuneRACE study (first 160 participants) and from about 1,300 subjects provided by 6 global collaborators. A de-identified subject ID, COVID-19 status, age in years and sex were almost always included in the sample metadata. HLA class I and class II types, where available, came from metadata supplied by the sample provider rather than from assay-based typing. What the study reported, not specific to this receptor: How much clinical and demographic metadata was included differed by source and by participant, and the metadata was provided uncurated.

TCRbeta CDR3 regions were amplified from genomic DNA by means of the immunoSEQ Assay, a bias-controlled multiplex PCR. The authors' analysis ran thus. Within the assay, amplification of reference gene primers was used to estimate how many nucleated cells each sample contained. To quantify the absolute abundance of each unique TCRbeta CDR3 rearrangement, sequence reads were collapsed and filtered. For each sample, productive Simpson clonality was calculated as the square root of Simpson's diversity index over productive rearrangements. Held by TCRdb, this immuneACCESS table contains in-frame sequences only and omits some clones. Under half of the omission traces to an unresolved V gene where checked; the cause of the rest is unknown. That table furnishes V, J and clone size, whereas the DNA furnished D and trimming. The sample contains some 210,000 clones, about four fifths of them found a single time. The ten largest clones capture approximately 8% of the sample.

The chain links TRBV7-2 with TRBJ2-5; the D gene is perhaps TRBD2, on 6 matching bases. This clonotype originated in a woman in her forties or fifties with active or convalescent COVID-19. Material: peripheral blood. Read as DNA, the sequence is TGTGCCAGCAGGTGGGGGAGGGAGACCCAGTACTTC. Protein translation: CASRWGRETQYF. Supplemented by the reference TRBV7-2 and TRBJ2-5 proteins around the CDR3, the complete variable domain is GAGVSQSPSNKVTEKGKDVELRCDPISGHTALYWYRQSLGQGLEFLIYFQGNSAPDKSGLPSDRFSAERTGGSVSTLTIQRTQQEDSAVYLCASRWGRETQYFGPGTRLLVL.